A single TCR beta chain is shown here with its context. The CDR3 extends over 14 amino acids. Looked up from germline, CDR1 is MNHEY and CDR2 is SVGAGI. The V segment lost 5 bases and the J segment 3 bases; nucleotides outside the gene matches: 4. Clones were read by immunoSEQ multiplex PCR, and TCRdb kept only the in-frame ones, dropping some. The table has some 2,400,000 clones, approximately 96% seen once. These data belong to a study of shared clonotypes between healthy human individuals. The chain joins TRBV6-5 to TRBJ2-3, with 8 bases identical to TRBD2. The clonotype originates from a man in his late teens or twenties in good health. Sequencing was carried out using naive CD4+ T cells sorted from blood. The subset here: CD45RA+ positively selected. The CDR3 reads CASSSGRITDTQYF. DNA of the CDR3: TGTGCCAGCAGTAGCGGGAGAATTACAGATACGCAGTATTTT.